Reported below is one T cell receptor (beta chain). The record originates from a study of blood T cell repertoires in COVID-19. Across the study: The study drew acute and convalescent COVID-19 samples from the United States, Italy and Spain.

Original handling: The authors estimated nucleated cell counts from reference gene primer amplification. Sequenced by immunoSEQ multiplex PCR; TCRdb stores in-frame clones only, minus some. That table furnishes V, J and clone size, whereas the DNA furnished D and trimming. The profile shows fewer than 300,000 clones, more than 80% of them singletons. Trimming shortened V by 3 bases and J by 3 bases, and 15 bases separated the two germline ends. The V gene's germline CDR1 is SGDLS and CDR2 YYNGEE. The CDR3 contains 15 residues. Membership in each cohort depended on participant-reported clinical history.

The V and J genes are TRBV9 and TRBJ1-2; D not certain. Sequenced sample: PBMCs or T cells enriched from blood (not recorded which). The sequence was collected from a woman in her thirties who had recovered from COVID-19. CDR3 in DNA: TGTGCCAGCAGCGAGCGGCCTGCACGGGACTATGGCTACACCTTC. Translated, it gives CASSERPARDYGYTF.